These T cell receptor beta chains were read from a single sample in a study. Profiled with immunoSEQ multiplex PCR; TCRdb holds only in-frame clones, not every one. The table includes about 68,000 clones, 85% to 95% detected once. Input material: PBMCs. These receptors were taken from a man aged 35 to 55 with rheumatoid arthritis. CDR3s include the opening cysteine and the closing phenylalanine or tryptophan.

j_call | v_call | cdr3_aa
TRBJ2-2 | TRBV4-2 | CASSHGQAGDGELFF
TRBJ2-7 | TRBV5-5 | CASSFGGKNYEQYF
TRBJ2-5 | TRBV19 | CASSIGVAALETQYF
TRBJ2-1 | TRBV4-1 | CASSQERAGSGEQFF
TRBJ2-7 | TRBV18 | CASSPGIGGRVFYEQYF
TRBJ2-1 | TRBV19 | CASSIWEGRGNEQFF
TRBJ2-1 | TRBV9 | CASSVVGGMSSYNEQFF
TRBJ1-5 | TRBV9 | CASSSTTGSNQPQHF
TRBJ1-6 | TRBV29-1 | CSAWTVNKNSPLHF
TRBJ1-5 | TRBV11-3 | CAAGGGSCGNSSNQPQHF